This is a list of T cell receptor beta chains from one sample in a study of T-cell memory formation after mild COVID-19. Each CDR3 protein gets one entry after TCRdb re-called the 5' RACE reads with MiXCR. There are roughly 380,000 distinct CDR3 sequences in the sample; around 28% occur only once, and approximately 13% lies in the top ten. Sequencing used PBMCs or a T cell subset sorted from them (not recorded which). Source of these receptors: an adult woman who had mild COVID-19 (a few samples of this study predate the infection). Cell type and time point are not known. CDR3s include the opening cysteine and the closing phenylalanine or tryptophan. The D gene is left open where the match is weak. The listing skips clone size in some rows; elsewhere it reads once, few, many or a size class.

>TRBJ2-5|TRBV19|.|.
CASSSLSIRETQYF
TGTGCCAGTAGTTCGCTTAGCATCCGGGAGACCCAGTACTTC
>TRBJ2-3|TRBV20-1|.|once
CSATETPGRDTQYF
TGCAGTGCTACCGAAACCCCCGGACGGGATACGCAGTATTTT
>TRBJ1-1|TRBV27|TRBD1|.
CASSPSGGGYTEAFF
TGTGCCAGCAGTCCCTCAGGGGGCGGGTATACTGAAGCTTTCTTT
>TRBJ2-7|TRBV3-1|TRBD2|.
CASSPRTSPSYEQYF
TGTGCCAGCAGCCCCAGGACTAGCCCTAGCTACGAGCAGTACTTC
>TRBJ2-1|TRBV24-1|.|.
CATSDLGAGEQFF
TGTGCCACCAGTGATTTAGGGGCAGGTGAGCAGTTCTTC
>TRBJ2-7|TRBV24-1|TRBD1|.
CATSDPGQGDREQYF
TGTGCCACCAGTGATCCCGGACAGGGGGATCGCGAGCAGTACTTC
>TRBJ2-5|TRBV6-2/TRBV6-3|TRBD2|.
CASRYRLAAYQETQYF
TGTGCCAGCAGGTACAGACTAGCGGCGTACCAAGAGACCCAGTACTTC
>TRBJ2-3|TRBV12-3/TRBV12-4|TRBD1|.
CASRGIGTGASWVDPSSTDTQYF
TGTGCCAGCAGGGGAATCGGGACAGGGGCTTCTTGGGTAGACCCGTCTAGCACAGATACGCAGTATTTT
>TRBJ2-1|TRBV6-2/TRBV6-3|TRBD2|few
CASGLAGWNEQFF
TGTGCCAGCGGACTAGCGGGCTGGAATGAGCAGTTCTTC
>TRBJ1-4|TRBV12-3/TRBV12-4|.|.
CASCKWRNEKLFF
TGTGCCAGCTGCAAGTGGCGAAATGAAAAACTGTTTTTT
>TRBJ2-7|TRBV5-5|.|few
CASSPPAAGRADYEQYF
TGTGCCAGCAGCCCTCCCGCGGCAGGAAGAGCCGACTACGAGCAGTACTTC
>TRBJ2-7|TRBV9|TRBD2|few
CASSVGSGSSYEQYF
TGTGCCAGCAGCGTCGGTAGCGGGAGCTCCTACGAGCAGTACTTC
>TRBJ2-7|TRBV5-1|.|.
CASSLDRVYEQYF
TGCGCCAGCAGCTTGGACAGAGTCTACGAGCAGTACTTC
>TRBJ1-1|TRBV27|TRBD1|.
CASRVDRVTEAFF
TGTGCCAGCAGGGTCGACAGGGTCACTGAAGCTTTCTTT
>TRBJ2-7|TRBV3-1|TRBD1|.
CASRQAGTAWMGQYF
TGTGCCAGCAGACAGGCCGGGACAGCCTGGATGGGGCAGTACTTC
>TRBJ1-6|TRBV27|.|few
CASSLRGAESPLHF
TGTGCCAGCAGTTTACGAGGGGCTGAATCACCCCTCCACTTT
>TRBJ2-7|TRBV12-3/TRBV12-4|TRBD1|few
CASSPWDSGSYEQYF
TGTGCCAGCAGCCCTTGGGACAGTGGTTCCTACGAGCAGTACTTC
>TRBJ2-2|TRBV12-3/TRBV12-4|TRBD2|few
CASSLAAQRGTGELFF
TGTGCCAGCAGTTTAGCTGCCCAGCGGGGCACCGGGGAGCTGTTTTTT
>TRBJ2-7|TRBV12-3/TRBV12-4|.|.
CASSPDNSGQYF
TGTGCCAGCAGTCCAGACAATTCCGGGCAGTACTTC
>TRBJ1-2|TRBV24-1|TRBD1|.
CATRGGQGRGYTF
TGTGCCACCAGAGGGGGACAGGGGAGAGGCTACACCTTC
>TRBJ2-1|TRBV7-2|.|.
CASSLGGYMVEQFF
TGTGCCAGCAGCTTAGGTGGCTACATGGTTGAGCAGTTCTTC
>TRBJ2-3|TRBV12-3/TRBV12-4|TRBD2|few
CASSLPGLAGDTQYF
TGTGCCAGCAGTTTACCAGGACTAGCGGGGGATACGCAGTATTTT
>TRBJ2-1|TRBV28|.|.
CASRTSYNEQFF
TGTGCCAGTAGGACATCTTACAATGAGCAGTTCTTC
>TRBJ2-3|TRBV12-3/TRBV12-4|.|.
CASSGTFGTASTDTQYF
TGTGCCAGCAGCGGTACTTTCGGGACGGCAAGCACAGATACGCAGTATTTT
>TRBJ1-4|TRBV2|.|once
CASSPQIVGEKLFF
TGTGCCAGCAGTCCCCAAATCGTTGGAGAAAAACTGTTTTTT
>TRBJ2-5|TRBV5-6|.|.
CASSLTGDGKTQYF
TGTGCCAGCAGCCTAACGGGGGATGGCAAGACCCAGTACTTC
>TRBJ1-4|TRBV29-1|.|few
CTYMANEKLFF
TGCACCTACATGGCTAATGAAAAACTGTTTTTT
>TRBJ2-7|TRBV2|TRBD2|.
CASRGGEQYF
TGTGCCAGCCGGGGGGGCGAGCAGTACTTC
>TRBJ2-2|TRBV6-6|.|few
CASGELAGELFF
TGTGCCAGCGGGGAGCTCGCCGGGGAGCTGTTTTTT
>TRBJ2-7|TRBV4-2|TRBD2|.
CASSQGNGGSGEQYF
TGTGCCAGCAGCCAAGGGAACGGGGGGTCGGGCGAGCAGTACTTC
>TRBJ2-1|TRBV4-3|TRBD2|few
CASSQLLAGEQFF
TGCGCCAGCAGCCAACTCCTAGCGGGAGAGCAGTTCTTC
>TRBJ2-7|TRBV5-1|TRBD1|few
CASSERTGAHEQYF
TGCGCCAGCAGCGAAAGGACAGGGGCCCACGAGCAGTACTTC
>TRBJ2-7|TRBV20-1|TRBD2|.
CSGRTSGGFEQYF
TGCAGTGGGCGGACTAGCGGCGGGTTCGAGCAGTACTTC
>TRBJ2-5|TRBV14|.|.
CASSLLMGSGWETQYF
TGTGCCAGCAGCCTACTGATGGGGAGTGGCTGGGAGACCCAGTACTTC
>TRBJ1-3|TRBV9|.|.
CASSVGGGFGNTIYF
TGTGCCAGCAGCGTAGGCGGGGGATTTGGAAACACCATATATTTT
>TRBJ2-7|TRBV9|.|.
CASSSSEGRSYEQYF
TGTGCCAGCAGCTCCTCCGAGGGACGGTCATACGAGCAGTACTTC
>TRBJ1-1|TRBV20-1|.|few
CSARERVGLTEAFF
TGCAGTGCTAGAGAAAGGGTCGGTTTAACTGAAGCTTTCTTT
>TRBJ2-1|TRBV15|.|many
CATSRDGGDEQFF
TGTGCCACCAGCAGAGATGGCGGGGATGAGCAGTTCTTC
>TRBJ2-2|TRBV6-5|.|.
CASGAGDTGELFF
TGTGCTAGTGGGGCAGGGGACACCGGGGAGCTGTTTTTT
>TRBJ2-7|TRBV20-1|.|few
CSALSSVLSSYEQYF
TGCAGTGCCCTCTCTAGCGTGCTGAGCTCCTACGAGCAGTACTTC
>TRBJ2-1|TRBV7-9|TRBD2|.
CASSLAGLAAGGGSAQFF
TGTGCCAGCAGCTTAGCCGGACTAGCGGCTGGGGGAGGCAGTGCTCAGTTCTTC
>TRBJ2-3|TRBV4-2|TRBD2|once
CASSQGPSGRVDTQYF
TGTGCCAGCAGCCAAGGCCCTAGCGGGAGGGTAGATACGCAGTATTTT
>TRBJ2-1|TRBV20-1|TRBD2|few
CSAPGQQAGGYNEQFF
TGCAGTGCTCCAGGCCAACAAGCGGGAGGATACAATGAGCAGTTCTTC
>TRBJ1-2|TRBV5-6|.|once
CASSTFDLGGYTF
TGTGCCAGCAGCACGTTCGACCTCGGGGGCTACACCTTC
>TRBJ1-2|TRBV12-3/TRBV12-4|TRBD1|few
CASSLDRTNYGYTF
TGTGCCAGCAGTTTGGACAGGACTAACTATGGCTACACCTTC
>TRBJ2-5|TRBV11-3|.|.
CASSPRPPQETQYF
TGTGCCAGCAGCCCTCGGCCCCCCCAAGAGACCCAGTACTTC
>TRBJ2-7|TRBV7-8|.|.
CASMVVPDSVREQYF
TGTGCCAGCATGGTCGTTCCGGACTCAGTCCGCGAGCAGTACTTC
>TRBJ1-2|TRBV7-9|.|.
CASSNGPWVRDYGYTF
TGTGCCAGCAGCAACGGACCATGGGTCAGGGACTATGGCTACACCTTC